This TCR beta chain was found in a study of T cells in Graves' hyperthyroidism and ophthalmopathy. The investigators amplified TCR beta CDR3 regions from RNA transcripts. First-round RT-PCR targeting the TCR CDR3 was performed with the HTBI primer set. TCRdb re-called the multiplex PCR reads through MiXCR, storing one row per CDR3 protein. The sample has some 690,000 distinct CDR3 sequences; roughly 17% are singletons. CDR1 is SGHDN, CDR2 FVKESK, per germline. The CDR3 has 14 amino acids. Deletions cut 1 base from V and 10 bases from J, with 11 bases between. Sequencing input: blood. This receptor was identified in a man aged 50 or older with Graves' hyperthyroidism. This chain connects TRBV14 to TRBJ1-6; a weak D match, TRBD1 (6 bases). CDR3 sequence: CASSQVGARSPLHF. As DNA, the CDR3 is TGTGCCAGCAGCCAAGTGGGGGCCCGGTCACCCCTCCACTTT.